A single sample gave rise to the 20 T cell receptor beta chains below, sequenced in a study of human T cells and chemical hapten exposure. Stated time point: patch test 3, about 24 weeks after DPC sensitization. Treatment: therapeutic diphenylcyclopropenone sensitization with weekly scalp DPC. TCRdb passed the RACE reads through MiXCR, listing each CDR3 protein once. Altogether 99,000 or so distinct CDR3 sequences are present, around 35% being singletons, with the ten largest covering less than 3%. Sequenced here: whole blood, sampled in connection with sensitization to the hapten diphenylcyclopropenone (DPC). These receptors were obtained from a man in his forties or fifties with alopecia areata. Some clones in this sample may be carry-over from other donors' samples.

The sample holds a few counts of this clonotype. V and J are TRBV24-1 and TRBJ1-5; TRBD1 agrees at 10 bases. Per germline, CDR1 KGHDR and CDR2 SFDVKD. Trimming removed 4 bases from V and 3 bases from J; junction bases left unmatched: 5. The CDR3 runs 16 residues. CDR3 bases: TGTGCCACCAGTGAAGGGGACAGGGGCTACAATCAGCCCCAGCATTTT. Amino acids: CATSEGDRGYNQPQHF.

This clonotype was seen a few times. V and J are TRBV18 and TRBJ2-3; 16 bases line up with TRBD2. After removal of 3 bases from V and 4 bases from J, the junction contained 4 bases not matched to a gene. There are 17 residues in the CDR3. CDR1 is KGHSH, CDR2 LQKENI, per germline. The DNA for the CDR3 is TGTGCCAGCTCACCGGGACTAGCGGGAGGGCCGGCAGATACGCAGTATTTT. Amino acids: CASSPGLAGGPADTQYF.

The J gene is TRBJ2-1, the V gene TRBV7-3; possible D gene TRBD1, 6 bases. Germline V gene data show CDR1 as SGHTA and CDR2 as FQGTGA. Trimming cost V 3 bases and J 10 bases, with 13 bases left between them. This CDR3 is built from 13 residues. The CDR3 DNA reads TGTGCCAGCAGCTTCCGGACCCAGGGGGAGCAGTTCTTC. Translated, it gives CASSFRTQGEQFF.

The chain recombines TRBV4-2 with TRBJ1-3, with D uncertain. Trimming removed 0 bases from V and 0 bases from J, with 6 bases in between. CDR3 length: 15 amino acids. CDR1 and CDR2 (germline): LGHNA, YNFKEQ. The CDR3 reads CASSQEGGSGNTIYF. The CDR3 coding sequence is TGTGCCAGCAGCCAAGAAGGAGGCTCTGGAAACACCATATATTTT.

The DNA of the CDR3 is TGCAGCGTTGAGAATTGGGGGAACTATGGCTACACCTTC. Amino acid sequence: CSVENWGNYGYTF. The J gene is TRBJ1-2, the V gene TRBV29-1, with D possibly matching TRBD1 (5 bases). Germline lookup yields CDR1 SQVTM and CDR2 ANQGSEA. The CDR3 is 13 residues long. The V end lost 3 bases, the J end lost 2 bases, and 10 bases lay between the germline ends.

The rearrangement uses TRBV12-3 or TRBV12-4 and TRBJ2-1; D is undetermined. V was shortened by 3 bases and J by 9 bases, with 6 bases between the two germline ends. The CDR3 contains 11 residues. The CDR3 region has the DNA TGTGCCAGCAGTTTTCTGTCTGAGCAGTTCTTC. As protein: CASSFLSEQFF.

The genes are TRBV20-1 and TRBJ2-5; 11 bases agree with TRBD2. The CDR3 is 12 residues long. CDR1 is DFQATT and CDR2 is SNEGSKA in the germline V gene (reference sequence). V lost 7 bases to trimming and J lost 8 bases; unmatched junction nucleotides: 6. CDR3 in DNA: TGCAGTGTTACTAGCGGGAGTACAACCCAGTACTTC. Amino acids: CSVTSGSTTQYF.

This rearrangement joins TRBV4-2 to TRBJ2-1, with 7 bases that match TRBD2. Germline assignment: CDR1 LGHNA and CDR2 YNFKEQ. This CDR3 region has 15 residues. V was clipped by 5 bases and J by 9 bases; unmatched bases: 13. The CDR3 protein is CASSTPGLGVREQFF. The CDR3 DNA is TGTGCCAGCAGCACCCCCGGACTAGGGGTCCGTGAGCAGTTCTTC.

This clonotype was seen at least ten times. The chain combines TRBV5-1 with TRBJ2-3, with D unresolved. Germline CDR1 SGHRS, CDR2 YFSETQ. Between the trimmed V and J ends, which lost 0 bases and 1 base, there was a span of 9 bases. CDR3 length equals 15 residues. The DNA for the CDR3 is TGCGCCAGCAGCTTGGAAGGGCAAGGCACAGATACGCAGTATTTT. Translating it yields CASSLEGQGTDTQYF.

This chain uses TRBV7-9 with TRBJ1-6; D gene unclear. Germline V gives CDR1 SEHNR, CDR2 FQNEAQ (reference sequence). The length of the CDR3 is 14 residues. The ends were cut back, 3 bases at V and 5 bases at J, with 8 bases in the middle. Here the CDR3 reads CASSFPSNNSPLHF. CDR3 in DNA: TGTGCCAGCAGCTTTCCCTCAAATAATTCACCCCTCCACTTT.

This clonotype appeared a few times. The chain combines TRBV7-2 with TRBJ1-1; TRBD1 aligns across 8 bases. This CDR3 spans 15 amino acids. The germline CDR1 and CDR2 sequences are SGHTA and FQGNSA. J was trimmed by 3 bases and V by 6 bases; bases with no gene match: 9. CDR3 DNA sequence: TGTGCCAGCAGATCTAGCAGGGGGCGGTACACTGAAGCTTTCTTT. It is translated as CASRSSRGRYTEAFF.

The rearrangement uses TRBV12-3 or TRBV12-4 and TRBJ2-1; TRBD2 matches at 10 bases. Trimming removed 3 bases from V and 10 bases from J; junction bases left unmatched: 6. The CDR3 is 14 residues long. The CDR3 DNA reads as TGTGCCAGCAGTTTTTCTAGCGGGAGAGGCGAGCAGTTCTTC. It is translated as CASSFSSGRGEQFF.

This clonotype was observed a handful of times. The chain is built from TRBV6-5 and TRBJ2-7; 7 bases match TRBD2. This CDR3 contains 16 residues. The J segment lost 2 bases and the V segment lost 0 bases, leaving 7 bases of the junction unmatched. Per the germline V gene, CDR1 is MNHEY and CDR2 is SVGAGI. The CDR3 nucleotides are TGTGCCAGCAGTTACTCGGTGGCTAGCGGACCCTACGAGCAGTACTTC. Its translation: CASSYSVASGPYEQYF.

The CDR3 DNA reads as TGTGCCAGCAGCTCCCCCCGGGGACCAGCGAGCTACGAGCAGTACTTC. Encoded protein: CASSSPRGPASYEQYF. This rearrangement joins TRBV7-9 to TRBJ2-7; TRBD1 or TRBD2 may be the D gene (5 bases each). Trimming pared 4 bases from V and 3 bases from J, leaving 19 bases between. This CDR3 is built from 16 residues. The V gene's germline CDR1 is SEHNR and CDR2 FQNEAQ (reference sequence).

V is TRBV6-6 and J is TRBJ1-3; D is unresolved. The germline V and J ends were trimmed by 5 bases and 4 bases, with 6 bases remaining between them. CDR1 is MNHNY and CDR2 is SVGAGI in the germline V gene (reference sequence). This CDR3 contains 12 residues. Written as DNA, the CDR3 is TGTGCCAGCAGTCCCACCGGAAACACCATATATTTT. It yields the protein CASSPTGNTIYF.

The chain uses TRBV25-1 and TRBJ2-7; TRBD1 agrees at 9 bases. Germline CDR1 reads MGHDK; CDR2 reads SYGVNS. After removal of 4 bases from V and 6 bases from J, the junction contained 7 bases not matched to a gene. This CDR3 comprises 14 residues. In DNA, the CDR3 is TGTGCCAGCAGTGCCCCGGACAGGGGAGCCGAGCAGTACGTC. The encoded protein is CASSAPDRGAEQYV.

The CDR3 DNA follows: TGTGCCAGCAGTGGAAGGGACAGGCGGGCTCCCGGGGCCAACGTCCTGACTTTC. Encoded protein: CASSGRDRRAPGANVLTF. V is TRBV25-1 and J is TRBJ2-6; 8 bases fit TRBD1. Trimming at V came to 4 bases and at J to 4 bases, leaving 12 bases not matched to a gene. Germline V gene lookup returns CDR1 MGHDK and CDR2 SYGVNS. The CDR3 covers 18 residues.

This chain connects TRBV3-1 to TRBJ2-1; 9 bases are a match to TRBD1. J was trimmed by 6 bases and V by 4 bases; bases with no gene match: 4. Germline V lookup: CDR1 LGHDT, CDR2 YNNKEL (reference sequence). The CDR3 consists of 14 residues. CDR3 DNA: TGTGCCAGCAGCCTCCTGGACAGGGGCAATGAGCAGTTCTTC. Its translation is CASSLLDRGNEQFF.

As DNA, the CDR3 is TGCAGTGTCTGGACTTCCCGCACAGATACGCAGTATTTT. It translates to CSVWTSRTDTQYF. The chain joins TRBV20-1 to TRBJ2-3, with a weak D call TRBD2 (5 bases). This CDR3 has 13 amino acids. The germline V gene has CDR1 DFQATT and CDR2 SNEGSKA (reference sequence). V lost 7 bases and J 1 base, leaving 12 bases between the germline ends.

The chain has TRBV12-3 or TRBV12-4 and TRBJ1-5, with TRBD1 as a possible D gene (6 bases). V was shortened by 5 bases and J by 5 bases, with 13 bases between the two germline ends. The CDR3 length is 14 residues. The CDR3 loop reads CASSLYRDHQPQHF. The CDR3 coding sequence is TGTGCCAGCAGTCTCTACAGGGATCATCAGCCCCAGCATTTT.